The T cell receptor (beta chain) described here comes from a study of CD8 T cells in Susac syndrome. Study results and caveats: That the number of individuals in its TCR sequencing and HLA analysis was relatively small was acknowledged by the study.

The V and J ends lost 6 bases and 6 bases, in that order; junction bases with no gene match: 6. This CDR3 has 14 residues. From germline, CDR1 is MNHEY and CDR2 SMNVEV (reference sequence). A note on this clonotype: Its cognate antigen is unknown.

The RNA, about 0.45 to 1 ug, was put through reverse transcription using random hexamers. Across 54 Vbeta and 13 Jbeta, TCR beta CDR3 was amplified with immunoSEQ multiplex PCR. From the immunoSEQ multiplex PCR reads, TCRdb called clonotypes with MiXCR, one entry per CDR3 protein. The table has tens of thousands of distinct CDR3 sequences, 93% seen once. CD8+ and CD4+ blood T cells underwent TCR beta sequencing. TEMRA cells were FACS-enriched, unlike CD8+ and CD4+ T cells, which were negatively isolated. Input material: CD8+ T cells from PBMCs. This TCR came from a human donor with multiple sclerosis. The V call is TRBV27, the J call TRBJ2-1; 9 bases align to TRBD1. The CDR3, as DNA: TGTGCCAGCAGCAGGACAGGGGAGGGCAATGAGCAGTTCTTC. Its translation is CASSRTGEGNEQFF.